The source of this T cell receptor (beta chain) is a study of OX40 agonist ivuxolimab in advanced cancers. Study at large: Ivuxolimab, an antibody that agonizes OX40 (CD134), was administered to the patients. Prior anti-PD-1, anti-PD-L1 or anti-CTLA-4 therapy did not bar entry, and more than 35% had some. Study-level findings and limits: Clonal expansion was seen in CD4+ and CD8+ blood T cells by week 6 at 0.1 to 3.0 mg/kg.

TCRdb keeps only in-frame clones here, not all; method: immunoSEQ multiplex PCR. The data hold around 65,000 clones, with approximately 91% observed a single time. Regarding this clone: As yet, its antigen is unknown.

Collection of blood occurred at baseline, at cycle 4 day 1, and at cycle 7 day 1. Sequenced material: CD4+ or CD8+ T cells sorted from blood, taken in a trial of the OX40 agonist ivuxolimab. This receptor was taken from an adult with an advanced solid tumor such as melanoma, head and neck, liver or kidney cancer.

CDR3: CASSPRTGPEAFF. In DNA form, the CDR3 reads TGTGCCAGCTCACCACGGACAGGTCCTGAAGCTTTCTTT. This chain uses TRBV18 with TRBJ1-1, with 7 bases aligning to TRBD1. The CDR3 has 13 amino acids. Trimming cost V 1 base and J 6 bases; bases outside gene matches: 2. CDR1 and CDR2 (germline): KGHSH, LQKENI.